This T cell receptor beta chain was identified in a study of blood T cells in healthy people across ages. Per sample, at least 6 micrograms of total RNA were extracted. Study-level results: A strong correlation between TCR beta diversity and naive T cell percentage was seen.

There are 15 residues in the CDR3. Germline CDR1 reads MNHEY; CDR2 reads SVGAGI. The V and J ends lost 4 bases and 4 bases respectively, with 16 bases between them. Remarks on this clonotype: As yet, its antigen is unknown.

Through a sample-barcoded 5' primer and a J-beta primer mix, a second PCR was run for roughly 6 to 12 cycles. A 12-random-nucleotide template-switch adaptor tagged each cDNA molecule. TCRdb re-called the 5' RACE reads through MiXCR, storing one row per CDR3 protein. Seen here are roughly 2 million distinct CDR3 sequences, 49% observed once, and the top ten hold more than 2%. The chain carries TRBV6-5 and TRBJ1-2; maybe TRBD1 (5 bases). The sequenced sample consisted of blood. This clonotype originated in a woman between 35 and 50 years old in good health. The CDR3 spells CASSSPQGGGYGYTF. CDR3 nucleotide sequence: TGTGCCAGCAGTTCCCCGCAGGGCGGCGGCTATGGCTACACCTTC.